These T cell receptor beta chains were read from a single sample in a study of blood T cells in healthy people across ages. TCRdb used MiXCR to reprocess the 5' RACE reads, holding one entry per CDR3 protein. The table shows over 1,200,000 distinct CDR3 sequences, with approximately 59% occurring only once. Sequencing was performed on blood. The receptors here all came from a man younger than 30 in good health. The CDR3 runs from the conserved cysteine through the conserved F or W. Each record gives: clone size, J gene, D gene, V gene, CDR3 length, CDR3 protein, CDR3 DNA. A D gene is named only where the DNA matches it firmly. Expanded clones get a size class; other rows say once, few or many, or leave the size out.

>-|TRBJ2-7|-|TRBV4-3|14
CASSLSRDGGEQYF
TGCGCCAGCAGCCTATCCCGGGACGGTGGGGAGCAGTACTTC
>-|TRBJ1-2|-|TRBV7-9|17
CASSPTGGDGLNYGYTF
TGTGCCAGCAGCCCGACTGGGGGGGACGGTCTAAACTATGGCTACACCTTC
>-|TRBJ2-3|-|TRBV29-1|13
CSVDAGLTDTQYF
TGCAGCGTTGATGCTGGGTTGACAGATACGCAGTATTTT
>-|TRBJ2-7|TRBD2|TRBV6-5|14
CASSRTSGVLEQYF
TGTGCCAGCAGCCGGACTAGCGGGGTTCTCGAGCAGTACTTC
>-|TRBJ2-7|-|TRBV4-3|14
CASSQGPGRYEQYF
TGCGCCAGCAGCCAAGGGCCCGGGAGATACGAGCAGTACTTC
>-|TRBJ2-5|TRBD1|TRBV7-9|16
CASSLGTGGLQETQYF
TGTGCCAGCAGCCTCGGGACAGGGGGACTTCAAGAGACCCAGTACTTC
>once|TRBJ2-1|TRBD2|TRBV7-9|15
CASSLSGGARDEQFF
TGTGCCAGCAGCTTAAGCGGGGGGGCCAGGGATGAGCAGTTCTTC
>few|TRBJ2-3|TRBD2|TRBV29-1|17
CSVFLAGGLSSTDTQYF
TGCAGCGTTTTCTTAGCGGGAGGCCTCTCTAGCACAGATACGCAGTATTTT
>-|TRBJ2-1|-|TRBV3-1|14
CASSQGLGRNEQFF
TGTGCCAGCAGCCAAGGTCTTGGCCGCAATGAGCAGTTCTTC
>-|TRBJ2-7|-|TRBV7-9|12
CASSPQLGEQYF
TGTGCCAGCAGCCCCCAACTCGGCGAGCAGTACTTC
>-|TRBJ1-5|TRBD1|TRBV6-6|16
CASSLRDRVMHRPQHF
TGTGCCAGCAGTTTACGGGACAGGGTAATGCATCGGCCCCAGCATTTT
>-|TRBJ2-7|-|TRBV4-2|14
CTSSQDSQSYEQYF
TGTACCAGCAGCCAAGATTCTCAGTCCTACGAGCAGTACTTC
>-|TRBJ2-7|-|TRBV28|13
CASRDPGPYEQYF
TGTGCCAGCAGGGACCCCGGTCCCTACGAGCAGTACTTC
>-|TRBJ2-1|-|TRBV3-1|16
CASSPGGAGVGNEQFF
TGTGCCAGCAGCCCAGGGGGGGCGGGAGTAGGAAATGAGCAGTTCTTC
>-|TRBJ2-3|-|TRBV29-1|14
CSVGLLGGGDTQYF
TGCAGCGTTGGCCTCCTAGGGGGGGGGGATACGCAGTATTTT
>few|TRBJ2-1|-|TRBV29-1|11
CSYKSGDEQFF
TGCAGTTACAAAAGTGGTGATGAGCAGTTCTTC
>-|TRBJ1-1|TRBD1|TRBV20-1|15
CSARSRTGGIAEAFF
TGCAGTGCTAGATCCCGGACAGGGGGCATAGCTGAAGCTTTCTTT
>-|TRBJ2-1|TRBD1|TRBV4-2|14
CASSQGQSRVGEFF
TGTGCCAGCAGCCAGGGACAGAGTCGTGTAGGGGAGTTCTTC
>-|TRBJ2-5|-|TRBV12-5|15
CASGLVRTDQETQYF
TGTGCTAGTGGTTTGGTCAGGACAGACCAAGAGACCCAGTACTTC
>-|TRBJ2-5|TRBD2|TRBV20-1|15
CSARSPGLAGEAQYF
TGCAGTGCTAGATCCCCGGGACTAGCGGGGGAGGCCCAGTACTTC
>-|TRBJ1-1|-|TRBV7-9|13
CASSLDMSTEAFF
TGTGCCAGCAGCTTAGACATGAGTACTGAAGCTTTCTTT
>few|TRBJ2-7|TRBD2|TRBV20-1|15
CSARAPFGTSKAQYF
TGCAGTGCTAGAGCCCCGTTCGGGACTAGCAAAGCCCAGTACTTC
>-|TRBJ2-7|TRBD1|TRBV27|16
CASSMGQGPPWYEQYF
TGTGCCAGCAGTATGGGACAGGGTCCGCCTTGGTACGAGCAGTACTTC
>once|TRBJ1-3|-|TRBV25-1|16
CASSDLTDHSGNTIYF
TGTGCCAGCAGTGACCTGACAGACCACTCTGGAAACACCATATATTTT
>-|TRBJ2-5|-|TRBV7-2|15
CASSLPVGFLETQYF
TGTGCCAGCAGCTTACCAGTGGGATTTTTGGAGACCCAGTACTTC
>few|TRBJ1-2|-|TRBV5-1|13
CASSLHSNYGYTF
TGCGCCAGCAGCCTACACTCCAACTATGGCTACACCTTC
>-|TRBJ1-6|TRBD1|TRBV9|14
CASSFRTGDSPLHF
TGTGCCAGCAGCTTCCGGACAGGGGATTCACCCCTCCACTTT
>-|TRBJ2-1|TRBD2|TRBV20-1|17
CSARSHPASGTYNEQFF
TGCAGTGCTAGGTCCCACCCGGCTAGCGGGACCTACAATGAGCAGTTCTTC
>few|TRBJ2-2|-|TRBV6-6|15
CASGAGTPYTGELFF
TGTGCCAGCGGTGCCGGGACACCTTACACCGGGGAGCTGTTTTTT
>few|TRBJ1-5|TRBD1|TRBV6-5|14
CASGDRGQNQPQHF
TGTGCCAGCGGGGACAGGGGGCAAAATCAGCCCCAGCATTTT
>-|TRBJ2-5|-|TRBV6-5|13
CASMSTFQETQYF
TGTGCCAGCATGTCCACTTTCCAAGAGACCCAGTACTTC
>-|TRBJ1-5|-|TRBV2|14
CASSVWDSNQPQHF
TGTGCCAGCAGTGTATGGGATAGCAATCAGCCCCAGCATTTT
>few|TRBJ2-5|TRBD1|TRBV6-5|15
CASSYWTGGEETQYF
TGTGCCAGCAGTTACTGGACAGGGGGCGAAGAGACCCAGTACTTC
>-|TRBJ2-7|TRBD1|TRBV5-1|16
CASSSDRGRRNYEQYF
TGCGCCAGCAGCTCAGACAGGGGCAGGAGAAACTACGAGCAGTACTTC
>-|TRBJ2-4|TRBD1|TRBV28|17
CASSSGQGRVAKNIQYF
TGTGCCAGCAGTTCGGGACAGGGTCGGGTGGCCAAAAACATTCAGTACTTC
>-|TRBJ2-6|-|TRBV4-3|16
CASSQRGGPGANVLTF
TGCGCCAGCAGCCAGAGGGGCGGCCCTGGGGCCAACGTCCTGACTTTC
>-|TRBJ2-3|TRBD2|TRBV24-1|15
CATSGTSGGRDTQYF
TGTGCCACCAGTGGAACTAGCGGGGGAAGAGATACGCAGTATTTT
>-|TRBJ1-1|-|TRBV4-3|15
CASSQDWQGNTEAFF
TGCGCCAGCAGCCAAGATTGGCAGGGGAACACTGAAGCTTTCTTT
>-|TRBJ2-2|TRBD1|TRBV29-1|16
CSVEVPGTGVAGELFF
TGCAGCGTTGAAGTTCCGGGGACAGGGGTGGCCGGGGAGCTGTTTTTT
>-|TRBJ1-4|TRBD1|TRBV11-2|12
CASSLQGGELFF
TGTGCCAGCAGCCTTCAGGGGGGAGAACTGTTTTTT
>-|TRBJ2-7|-|TRBV10-3|14
CAISESYSSYEQYF
TGTGCCATCAGTGAGTCATATAGTTCCTACGAGCAGTACTTC
>-|TRBJ1-1|-|TRBV10-2|15
CASSVGGGMNTEAFF
TGCGCCAGCAGTGTAGGGGGTGGGATGAACACTGAAGCTTTCTTT
>-|TRBJ2-2|-|TRBV20-1|14
CSARAQGRAGELFF
TGCAGTGCTAGGGCACAGGGTAGGGCCGGGGAGCTGTTTTTT
>-|TRBJ2-1|-|TRBV27|12
CASRPNKIEQFF
TGTGCCAGCAGGCCAAACAAGATTGAGCAGTTCTTC
>-|TRBJ2-7|-|TRBV6-5|13
CASSYQRTGEQYF
TGTGCCAGCAGTTACCAAAGAACGGGAGAGCAGTACTTC
>few|TRBJ2-7|-|TRBV6-5|14
CASSPYPGSYEQYF
TGTGCCAGCAGTCCCTACCCAGGTTCCTACGAGCAGTACTTC
>medium-sized|TRBJ2-7|-|TRBV20-1|15
CSASPRLTSSYEQYF
TGCAGTGCTAGCCCCCGACTAACGAGCTCCTACGAGCAGTACTTC